Listed below are T cell receptor beta chains from one sample, sequenced in a study of cytomegalovirus exposure and HLA in healthy donors. Assay: immunoSEQ multiplex PCR; the TCRdb copy retains only in-frame clones and omits some. The table shows roughly 140,000 clones, with 60% to 85% occurring only once. The sample was PBMCs. The receptors were gathered from a middle-aged man in good health and CMV-seropositive. CDR3s include the opening cysteine and the closing phenylalanine or tryptophan. D genes are given only for firm matches. Size is stated for part of the rows, as once, few or many counts, or as a class when the clone is expanded.

CDR3aa	CDR3nt	d_gene	abundance	v_gene	j_gene
CASSARQGGPLHF	TGTGCCAGTAGTGCCCGTCAGGGTGGACCCCTCCACTTT	NA	NA	TRBV19	TRBJ1-6
CASTQGDPTTGELFF	TGCGCCAGCACCCAGGGGGATCCAACCACCGGGGAGCTGTTTTTT	TRBD1	NA	TRBV5-1	TRBJ2-2
CASCPGITEAFF	TGTGCCAGCTGTCCAGGCATTACTGAAGCTTTCTTT	NA	NA	TRBV28	TRBJ1-1
CASSLGDTENQPQHF	TGTGCCAGCAGCTTGGGGGACACCGAAAATCAGCCCCAGCATTTT	NA	NA	TRBV5-6	TRBJ1-5
CASSLGTSGIRGNEQFF	TGCGCCAGCAGCTTGGGGACTAGCGGGATTCGAGGCAATGAGCAGTTCTTC	TRBD2	few	TRBV5-1	TRBJ2-1
CASSSGEQPQHF	TGTGCCAGCAGTTCGGGGGAACAGCCCCAGCATTTT	NA	NA	TRBV25-1	TRBJ1-5
CASSSGRRGEQYF	TGTGCCAGCAGTAGTGGGCGCCGGGGCGAGCAGTACTTC	NA	few	TRBV5-6	TRBJ2-7
CASSLSYPRQGSTGELFF	TGTGCCAGCAGTTTATCGTACCCTCGGCAGGGGTCAACCGGGGAGCTGTTTTTT	NA	NA	TRBV27	TRBJ2-2
CASSLPDGRATYEQYF	TGTGCCAGCAGCTTACCCGACGGGAGGGCCACCTACGAGCAGTACTTC	TRBD2	once	TRBV7-8	TRBJ2-7
CASSLEYRGDREQYF	TGTGCCAGCAGCTTGGAGTACAGGGGGGACAGAGAGCAGTACTTC	TRBD1	NA	TRBV5-5	TRBJ2-7
CASSKGVVGSTDTQYF	TGTGCCAGTAGTAAAGGGGTGGTGGGGAGCACAGATACGCAGTATTTT	NA	few	TRBV19	TRBJ2-3
CASSLSDRGHEQYF	TGTGCCAGCAGCTTAAGTGACAGGGGGCACGAGCAGTACTTC	TRBD1	NA	TRBV7-9	TRBJ2-7
CASRKGQGSPLHF	TGTGCCAGCAGGAAGGGACAGGGTTCACCCCTCCACTTT	TRBD1	NA	TRBV6-5	TRBJ1-6
CASSLGGTGGHSPLHF	TGTGCCAGCAGCTTGGGCGGGACAGGGGGGCATTCACCCCTCCACTTT	TRBD1	few	TRBV11-2	TRBJ1-6
CASSPTGGNTEAFF	TGTGCCAGTAGCCCGACAGGAGGGAACACTGAAGCTTTCTTT	NA	NA	TRBV19	TRBJ1-1
CASSRDRAPSYEQYF	TGTGCCAGCAGCCGAGACAGGGCTCCCTCCTACGAGCAGTACTTC	TRBD1	NA	TRBV7-9	TRBJ2-7
CASSFPTLAGSEQYF	TGTGCCAGCAGCTTCCCGACACTAGCGGGGTCCGAGCAGTACTTC	TRBD2	few	TRBV5-4	TRBJ2-7
CASRLGTGGRLGIQYF	TGTGCCAGCAGACTGGGGACAGGGGGCCGCCTGGGCATTCAGTACTTC	TRBD1	NA	TRBV28	TRBJ2-4
CAWSTFGVGSYTF	TGTGCCTGGAGTACATTCGGGGTGGGTAGCTACACCTTC	NA	NA	TRBV30	TRBJ1-2
CASSQDDRGGNEQFF	TGCGCCAGCAGCCAAGATGACAGGGGAGGCAATGAGCAGTTCTTC	TRBD1	NA	TRBV4-1	TRBJ2-1
CASSTTPDEGRNIQYF	TGTGCCAGCAGTACTACCCCTGATGAGGGCAGAAACATTCAGTACTTC	NA	NA	TRBV27	TRBJ2-4
CASMSWDRSYEQYF	TGTGCCAGCATGAGCTGGGACAGGTCCTACGAGCAGTACTTC	TRBD1	once	TRBV27	TRBJ2-7
CASSYMGQGNYGYTF	TGTGCCAGCAGTTACATGGGACAGGGGAACTATGGCTACACCTTC	TRBD1	NA	TRBV6-5	TRBJ1-2
CASSLASGYNEQFF	TGTGCCAGCAGCTTAGCTTCGGGCTACAATGAGCAGTTCTTC	NA	few	TRBV13	TRBJ2-1
CASSLQDRPNTEAFF	TGTGCCAGCTCACTACAGGACAGACCGAACACTGAAGCTTTCTTT	NA	NA	TRBV18	TRBJ1-1
CASSPGSPGYNEQFF	TGTGCCAGCAGTCCCGGCTCTCCGGGCTACAATGAGCAGTTCTTC	NA	NA	TRBV6-5	TRBJ2-1
CASSLTAGETQYF	TGTGCCAGCAGCCTAACAGCGGGGGAGACCCAGTACTTC	TRBD2	NA	TRBV7-9	TRBJ2-5
CASSASASLEQYF	TGTGCCAGCAGTGCTTCGGCTAGCCTCGAGCAGTACTTC	NA	few	TRBV6-5	TRBJ2-7
CSGKTGDYGYTF	TGCAGCGGTAAAACAGGGGACTATGGCTACACCTTC	TRBD1	NA	TRBV29-1	TRBJ1-2
CASSISPTGNTEAFF	TGTGCCAGTAGTATATCCCCGACAGGAAACACTGAAGCTTTCTTT	NA	NA	TRBV19	TRBJ1-1
CASSLPAEDTQYF	TGTGCCAGCAGCTTACCAGCGGAGGATACGCAGTATTTT	NA	few	TRBV7-8	TRBJ2-3
CASSRRQGGETQYF	TGTGCCAGCAGCCGTCGACAGGGGGGAGAGACCCAGTACTTC	TRBD1	NA	TRBV5-8	TRBJ2-5
CASSETKGLALGETQYF	TGCGCCAGCAGTGAGACGAAGGGACTAGCGTTGGGAGAGACCCAGTACTTC	TRBD2	NA	TRBV10-1	TRBJ2-5
CASSLNWGGGNEQFF	TGTGCCAGCAGCCTTAATTGGGGGGGAGGCAATGAGCAGTTCTTC	TRBD2	NA	TRBV7-6	TRBJ2-1
CASSVRTESYEQYF	TGTGCCAGCAGCGTCAGGACAGAATCCTACGAGCAGTACTTC	NA	NA	TRBV5-4	TRBJ2-7
CASSTGSGRAPGETQYF	TGTGCCAGCAGCACGGGGTCCGGGAGGGCTCCTGGGGAGACCCAGTACTTC	TRBD2	NA	TRBV9	TRBJ2-5
CAWWTGENTGELFF	TGTGCCTGGTGGACAGGCGAGAACACCGGGGAGCTGTTTTTT	TRBD1	NA	TRBV30	TRBJ2-2
CSVEANGYTF	TGCAGCGTTGAAGCTAATGGCTACACCTTC	NA	NA	TRBV29-1	TRBJ1-2
CSVGPSGGAAQYF	TGCAGCGTTGGACCTAGCGGGGGGGCGGCGCAGTATTTT	TRBD2	NA	TRBV29-1	TRBJ2-3
CASSERRNTEAFF	TGTGCCAGCAGTGAAAGGAGGAACACTGAAGCTTTCTTT	NA	NA	TRBV25-1	TRBJ1-1
CASSYSWFGRSAEAFF	TGTGCCAGCAGTTACAGTTGGTTCGGTCGGAGCGCTGAAGCTTTCTTT	NA	NA	TRBV6-5	TRBJ1-1
CAWSAQPWALSNPPLHF	TGTGCCTGGAGTGCCCAGCCATGGGCTTTGTCGAATCCACCCCTCCACTTT	NA	NA	TRBV30	TRBJ1-6
CASSYSTRGRDREAFF	TGTGCCAGCAGTTACTCGACGAGGGGTCGGGACAGGGAAGCTTTCTTT	TRBD1	NA	TRBV6-5	TRBJ1-1
CASSLVLPGGYGYTF	TGTGCCAGCAGCTTAGTCTTGCCGGGAGGCTATGGCTACACCTTC	NA	once	TRBV7-9	TRBJ1-2
CAWETGTGYEQYF	TGTGCCTGGGAAACCGGGACAGGTTACGAGCAGTACTTC	TRBD1	NA	TRBV30	TRBJ2-7
CARSYGIHKF	TGTGCCAGAAGCTACGGGATACATAAATTC	NA	once	TRBV5-3	TRBJ1-2
CASSLGRGELFF	TGTGCCAGCAGCTTAGGGCGGGGGGAGCTGTTTTTT	NA	NA	TRBV7-9	TRBJ2-2
CASSRTSGGLYEQYF	TGTGCCAGCAGCCGGACTAGCGGGGGGCTCTACGAGCAGTACTTC	TRBD2	NA	TRBV6-5	TRBJ2-7